This T cell receptor beta chain was observed in a study of control samples from healthy donors and cancer patients. Only in-frame clones appear in the TCRdb table, and some are missing; sequencing was by immunoSEQ multiplex PCR. The table lists around 190,000 clones. The specimen sequenced was blood. This receptor was obtained from a woman in her 30s in good health.

The CDR3 DNA reads TGTGCCAGCAGTTTGCGGGGTAAGAAGGAAAAACTGTTTTTT. This encodes CASSLRGKKEKLFF. The chain links TRBV28 to TRBJ1-4; no clear D gene. V dropped 3 bases and J dropped 8 bases, with 13 bases sitting between them. The CDR3 consists of 14 residues. The germline gives CDR1 MDHEN, CDR2 SYDVKM. The full variable domain, in which reference TRBV28 and TRBJ1-4 provide the parts outside the CDR3, is DVKVTQSSRYLVKRTGEKVFLECVQDMDHENMFWYRQDPGLGLRLIYFSYDVKMKEKGDIPEGYSVSREKKERFSLILESASTNQTSMYLCASSLRGKKEKLFFGSGTQLSVL.